This TCR beta chain was sequenced during a study of identical twins. Details on this clonotype: Its antigen is not known.

Study-level results: Beta clonotypes that were abundant in cord blood contained fewer insertions, a pattern absent from memory repertoires. Out-of-frame TCR alpha sharing in monozygotic twins exceeded recombination model predictions.

Unmatched junction bases numbered 1, after V lost 1 base and J lost 4 bases. Germline V lookup: CDR1 SGHKS, CDR2 YYEKEE (reference sequence). The CDR3 sequence is 14 residues long. A single record per CDR3 protein comes from TCRdb applying MiXCR to the 5' RACE reads. This sample carries about 530,000 distinct CDR3 sequences, about a fifth of them seen once, and the ten largest clones take approximately 0.49%. Another study also made use of these data, one on yellow fever vaccine responses in identical twins.

This clonotype originated in a woman younger than 35 in good health. Sequenced material: CD4+ T cells sorted from blood. The rearrangement links TRBV5-5 to TRBJ1-1; 10 bases align to TRBD1. The CDR3 nucleotides read TGTGCCAGCAGCTTGTGGGACAGGGGCACTGAAGCTTTCTTT. Its protein product is CASSLWDRGTEAFF.